Shown below are 2 T cell receptor beta chains from a single sample sequenced in a study of T cell responses to AZD1222 COVID-19 vaccine. The data were produced by immunoSEQ multiplex PCR, yet TCRdb's version contains in-frame clones alone and is incomplete. The sample lists 120,000 or so clones, approximately 94% seen once, with 5% in the top ten. The starting material was peripheral blood, obtained 28 days after the second AZD1222 dose. The receptors derive from an adult who received the AZD1222 COVID-19 vaccine.

This chain connects TRBV7-9 to TRBJ2-3; the match to TRBD2 covers 7 bases. The CDR3 extends over 16 amino acids. After removal of 1 base from V and 2 bases from J, the junction contained 6 bases not matched to a gene. Germline lookup yields CDR1 SEHNR and CDR2 FQNEAQ (reference sequence). CDR3 sequence: CASSLEIAGDTDTQYF. In nucleotides, the CDR3 is TGTGCCAGCAGCTTAGAAATTGCGGGAGACACAGATACGCAGTATTTT. Filled out from reference TRBV7-9 and TRBJ2-3, the complete variable domain reads DTGVSQNPRHKITKRGQNVTFRCDPISEHNRLYWYRQTLGQGPEFLTYFQNEAQLEKSRLLSDRFSAERPKGSFSTLEIQRTEQGDSAMYLCASSLEIAGDTDTQYFGPGTRLTVL.

The chain recombines TRBV5-1 with TRBJ2-2, with 9 bases that match TRBD1. V was clipped by 0 bases and J by 1 base; unmatched bases: 7. The CDR3 runs 18 residues. Germline V gene data show CDR1 as SGHRS and CDR2 as YFSETQ. In DNA form, the CDR3 reads TGCGCCAGCAGCTTGGAGGGACAGGGTATATTGAACACCGGGGAGCTGTTTTTT. Its translation: CASSLEGQGILNTGELFF.